This T cell receptor beta chain came from a study of blood T cell repertoires in COVID-19. For the study at large: The analysed material was cDNA or gDNA that came from T cells, B-cell-depleted T cells, or PBMCs.

Study processing details: From reference gene primer amplification, estimates of nucleated cell counts were derived. Profiled with immunoSEQ multiplex PCR; TCRdb holds only in-frame clones, not every one. V and J calls and clone size are given by that table; D and trimming were obtained from the DNA. The data contain 25,000 to 35,000 clones, less than 80% of them singletons. CDR1 is LGHNA, CDR2 YSLEER, per germline. The CDR3 sequence is 20 residues long. V was clipped by 2 bases and J by 0 bases; unmatched bases: 14. The chain has TRBV4-3 and TRBJ2-4; 9 bases match TRBD1. The sequenced material came from peripheral blood. The clonotype comes from a boy aged 2 to 9 with active or convalescent COVID-19. The CDR3 sequence: CASSQLRTGARSLAKNIQYF. The CDR3 DNA sequence: TGCGCCAGCAGCCAACTACGGACAGGGGCTAGATCACTAGCCAAAAACATTCAGTACTTC.